This T cell receptor (beta chain) was recovered during a study of blood T cell repertoires in COVID-19. The assay was immunoSEQ multiplex PCR, and TCRdb's table has in-frame clones only and misses some. The sample includes roughly 100,000 clones, approximately 92% of them seen just once. The CDR3 runs 14 residues. Germline-derived CDR1 and CDR2 are SGHTA and FQGNSA. To note about this clone: One end of the junction fails to match germline, which may point to a read error.

The receptor was derived from a man in his forties or fifties with active COVID-19. The sequenced sample was peripheral blood. The chain combines TRBV7-2 with TRBJ2-7, with D possibly matching TRBD1 (6 bases). The CDR3 protein is CASSFPGGQKGLDF. CDR3 nucleotides: TGTGCCAGCAGCTTTCCAGGAGGACAGAAGGGATTGGACTTC.